This T cell receptor beta chain stems from a study of blood T cell repertoires in COVID-19. Study context: The origin of the acute and convalescent COVID-19 samples was the United States, Italy and Spain. T cells, B-cell-depleted T cells, or PBMCs provided the cDNA or gDNA that served as material.

Per the original data handling: Reference gene primer amplification yielded estimated nucleated cell counts. Sequenced by immunoSEQ multiplex PCR; TCRdb stores in-frame clones only, minus some. V and J calls and clone size are those listed in that table; D and trimming were worked out from the DNA. The table lists a few hundred thousand clones, approximately 87% of them singletons. What was sequenced was peripheral blood. The clonotype comes from a woman between 50 and 59 years old with active or convalescent COVID-19.

The CDR3 here is CASSPFLQGAGELFF. The CDR3 coding sequence is TGTGCCAGCTCACCATTCTTACAGGGAGCCGGGGAGCTGTTTTTT. V and J are TRBV18 and TRBJ2-2, with TRBD1 as a possible D gene (6 bases). V was pared by 2 bases and J by 6 bases, with 13 bases between. Germline-derived CDR1 and CDR2 are KGHSH and LQKENI. The CDR3 length is 15 residues.